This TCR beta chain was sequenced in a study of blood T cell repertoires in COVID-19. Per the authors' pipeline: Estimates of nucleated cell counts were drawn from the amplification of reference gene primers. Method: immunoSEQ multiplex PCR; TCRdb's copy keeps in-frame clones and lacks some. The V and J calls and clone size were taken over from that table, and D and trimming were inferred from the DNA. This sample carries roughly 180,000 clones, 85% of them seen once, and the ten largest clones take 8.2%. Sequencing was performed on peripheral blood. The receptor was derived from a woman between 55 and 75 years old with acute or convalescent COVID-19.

The CDR3 bases are TGTGCCAGCAGTGAATGGGGACAGGGTAGCCAGCCCCAGCATTTT. It encodes CASSEWGQGSQPQHF. The chain combines TRBV2 with TRBJ1-5, with TRBD1 matching over 9 bases. This CDR3 is built from 15 residues. Germline values: CDR1 SNHLY, CDR2 FYNNEI. The junction had 6 bases not matched to a gene; V was cut back by 2 bases and J by 7 bases.